One and the same sample provided the 2 T cell receptor beta chains below, sequenced in a study of T cell repertoires in cytomegalovirus infection. MiXCR was run by TCRdb on the reads, yielding one entry per CDR3 protein. The sample consists of tens of thousands of distinct CDR3 sequences, more than 20% of them appearing once. These receptors have no identified antigens. The input for sequencing was CD8+ T cells from cultured PBMCs, taken from culture after CMV antigen stimulation. These receptors were taken from a human donor in good health (CMV status not recorded). Some clones in this sample may be carry-over from other donors' samples.

The rearrangement links TRBV6-6 to TRBJ1-2; 9 bases map to TRBD1. The CDR3 covers 18 residues. CDR1 and CDR2 from the germline V gene are MNHNY and SVGAGI (reference sequence). The V gene end was trimmed by 6 bases and the J gene end by 7 bases; junction bases not matched to a gene: 21. CDR3 residues: CASRGLNRGLRLERGYTF. The CDR3 coding sequence is TGTGCCAGCAGAGGGCTGAACAGGGGGCTTAGACTCGAACGTGGCTACACCTTC.

This clonotype was recorded a few times. The chain combines TRBV28 with TRBJ2-5, with 7 bases matching TRBD2. CDR1 and CDR2 (germline): MDHEN, SYDVKM. With 1 base clipped from V and 1 base from J, the junction kept 12 bases outside the gene matches. The CDR3 is made up of 18 amino acids. CDR3 in DNA: TGTGCCAGCAGTTTATACCCTGGGCGGGGGTCCCTCCAAGAGACCCAGTACTTC. Translation gives CASSLYPGRGSLQETQYF.